The rows below give T cell receptor beta chains drawn from one sample of a study of blood T cell repertoires in COVID-19. TCRdb's table, derived via immunoSEQ multiplex PCR, lists solely in-frame clones and lacks some. Of hundreds of thousands of clones listed, 80% to 90% are singletons. The sequencing input was PBMCs or T cells enriched from blood (not recorded which). These receptors were collected from a man aged 30 to 45 who had recovered from COVID-19. Both conserved end residues are part of each CDR3. The D gene is left open where the match is weak. Rows give clone size only sometimes, using once, few, many, or a class for an expanded clone.

clone_size,j_call,v_call,d_call,cdr3_nt,cdr3_aa
few,TRBJ1-3,TRBV7-6,.,TGTGCCAGCAGCAACACAGGGAGCTCTGGAAACACCATATATTTT,CASSNTGSSGNTIYF
.,TRBJ1-4,TRBV9,.,TGTGCCAGCAGCGCGAGATGGGAGACAACTAATGAAAAACTGTTTTTT,CASSARWETTNEKLFF
.,TRBJ1-3,TRBV12-5,.,TGTGCTAGTGGTTTGGTATTGTCGGGGAACGGAAACACCATATATTTT,CASGLVLSGNGNTIYF
.,TRBJ1-1,TRBV29-1,.,TGCAGCGTTGAAAGCCCGTCGTTCATGAACACTGAAGCTTTCTTT,CSVESPSFMNTEAFF
once,TRBJ2-7,TRBV7-6,TRBD1,TGTGCCAGCAGCTTACTCATGACAGGGCACGAGCAGTACTTC,CASSLLMTGHEQYF
.,TRBJ1-6,TRBV5-1,.,TGCGCCAGCAGCTTAACAGGGTTGGACTCACCCCTCCACTTT,CASSLTGLDSPLHF
.,TRBJ2-1,TRBV19,.,TGTGCCAGTAGTATCTGGCGGGGAGAGAGGAATGAGCAGTTCTTC,CASSIWRGERNEQFF
.,TRBJ2-1,TRBV6-5,TRBD2,TGTGCCAGCAGGGAGATAAGCGGGGCCAATGAGCAGTTCTTC,CASREISGANEQFF
few,TRBJ2-7,TRBV19,TRBD2,TGTGCCAGTAGTATCGGACTAGCGGAAACCCATAACTCCTACGAGCAGTACTTC,CASSIGLAETHNSYEQYF
once,TRBJ1-4,TRBV28,TRBD1,TGTGCCAGCACCTCCGGGACAGGGGCTGAAAAACTGTTTTTT,CASTSGTGAEKLFF
.,TRBJ1-2,TRBV20-1,.,TGCAGTGCTAGAGATAATCGTGGCTACACCTTC,CSARDNRGYTF
once,TRBJ2-5,TRBV7-9,TRBD1,TGTGCCAGCAGCTTGGGACAGCCTGGGGAGACCCAGTACTTC,CASSLGQPGETQYF
.,TRBJ1-5,TRBV27,.,TGTGCCAGCAGTTCAGGGGCCCATAGCAATCAGCCCCAGCATTTT,CASSSGAHSNQPQHF
.,TRBJ2-7,TRBV29-1,.,TGCAGCGTTGAACAGGGCAATTCCTACGAGCAGTACTTC,CSVEQGNSYEQYF
once,TRBJ1-5,TRBV28,.,TGTGCCAGCAGTTTATCTCAGGATAGCAATCAGCCCCAGCATTTT,CASSLSQDSNQPQHF
.,TRBJ2-7,TRBV7-8,.,TGTGCCAGCAGCTTAGTACCTTTAAGCGTCTACGAGCAGTACTTC,CASSLVPLSVYEQYF
.,TRBJ2-7,TRBV6-5,TRBD1,TGTGCCAGCAGCAGGGTACCGGGACAGGGCTACGAGCAGTACTTC,CASSRVPGQGYEQYF
few,TRBJ2-7,TRBV9,TRBD1,TGTGCCAGCAGCGTCGCCCCGGACAGGGTCCACGAGCAGTACTTC,CASSVAPDRVHEQYF
few,TRBJ2-3,TRBV24-1,TRBD1,TGTGCCACCCGGGACAGGGGAAATACGCAGTATTTT,CATRDRGNTQYF
.,TRBJ2-5,TRBV5-1,TRBD1,TGCGCCAGCAGCTTGGGACAGGGCCAAGAGACCCAGTACTTC,CASSLGQGQETQYF
.,TRBJ1-1,TRBV10-3,.,TGTGCCATCAGACAGAGAGAGATGAACACTGAAGCTTTCTTT,CAIRQREMNTEAFF
once,TRBJ2-1,TRBV7-6,.,TGTGCCAGCAGCCCTCGCCAGGAAAATGAGCAGTTCTTC,CASSPRQENEQFF
.,TRBJ2-7,TRBV24-1,.,TGTGCCACCAGTGATTTCGGGTACGAGCAGTACTTC,CATSDFGYEQYF
.,TRBJ2-1,TRBV11-3,TRBD2,TGTGCCAGCAGCCTCGGGACTATCGGTGAGCAGTTCTTC,CASSLGTIGEQFF
once,TRBJ1-1,TRBV29-1,TRBD1,TGCAGCGTTGACGGACAGGGGGGAGAGAGTGCTTTCTTT,CSVDGQGGESAFF
.,TRBJ1-2,TRBV30,TRBD1,TGTGCCTGGAGTGGCCCAGGGGGCGAAGGTGGCTACACCTTC,CAWSGPGGEGGYTF
.,TRBJ1-5,TRBV28,.,TGTGCCAGCAGTCCCACGCCGGAGGCTAGCAATCAGCCCCAGCATTTT,CASSPTPEASNQPQHF
once,TRBJ1-2,TRBV5-1,TRBD1,TGCGCCAGCAGCGAAGGACAGGCCAGCTATGGCTACACCTTC,CASSEGQASYGYTF
.,TRBJ2-7,TRBV2,TRBD2,TGTGCCAGCCGGACTAGCGGTTCCTACGAGCAGTACTTC,CASRTSGSYEQYF
.,TRBJ1-4,TRBV7-8,.,TGTGCCAGCACCGAAACGGGGGATAATGAAAAACTGTTTTTT,CASTETGDNEKLFF
.,TRBJ2-7,TRBV6-5,TRBD1,TGTGCCAGCAGCCTGGGGACAGTCTACGAGCAGTACTTC,CASSLGTVYEQYF
once,TRBJ2-3,TRBV4-1,TRBD1,TGCGCCAGCAGCCGGAATACAGGGGGCACAGATACGCAGTATTTT,CASSRNTGGTDTQYF
.,TRBJ1-2,TRBV12-3/TRBV12-4,.,TGTGCCAGCAGTGGACGGGAAGATGGCTACACCTTC,CASSGREDGYTF
.,TRBJ1-2,TRBV6-5,.,TGTGCCAGCAGCCAACAGACAGGAGGTGGCTACACCTTC,CASSQQTGGGYTF
.,TRBJ2-1,TRBV5-1,TRBD2,TGCGCCAGCAGCCTCCTAGCGGGAGCGGGTAATGAGCAGTTCTTC,CASSLLAGAGNEQFF
.,TRBJ1-6,TRBV18,.,TGTGCCAGCTCACCAGGGGGGGATTCACCCCTCCACTTT,CASSPGGDSPLHF
.,TRBJ2-1,TRBV14,.,TGTGCCAGCAGCCAAGATCGTCGGTCCTGGTTCTTC,CASSQDRRSWFF
.,TRBJ2-5,TRBV7-8,TRBD2,TGTGCCAGCAGCTTAACGGGAGGCCGCGAGACCCAGTACTTC,CASSLTGGRETQYF
.,TRBJ2-7,TRBV11-2,TRBD2,TGTGCCAGCAGCTCTCTCCGTAGCGGGAGCTCCTACGAGCAGTACTTC,CASSSLRSGSSYEQYF
.,TRBJ2-1,TRBV28,.,TGTGCCAGCAGTTTATCTCAGGGTAGGGGTGAGCAGTTCTTC,CASSLSQGRGEQFF
.,TRBJ1-4,TRBV11-2,.,TGTGCCAGCAGCCCACTGGTTTCCGAAAAACTGTTTTTT,CASSPLVSEKLFF
.,TRBJ2-7,TRBV10-3,.,TGTGCCATCAGTGAGTCGAGAGTAGCCACCTCCTACGAGCAGTACTTC,CAISESRVATSYEQYF
once,TRBJ2-6,TRBV29-1,.,TGCAGCGTGTCAGAGGGCGGGGCCAACGTCCTGACTTTC,CSVSEGGANVLTF
.,TRBJ1-3,TRBV4-2,TRBD1,TGTGCCAGCAGCCGCCGGGACAGGGCCTCTGGAAACACCATATATTTT,CASSRRDRASGNTIYF
.,TRBJ2-2,TRBV27,.,TGTGCCAGCAGTCCTTTAGCCACAGGCTCCGGGGAGCTGTTTTTT,CASSPLATGSGELFF
.,TRBJ1-6,TRBV28,TRBD1,TGTGCCAGCAGACACACAAGAGGACAGGGGAGCTCCTATAATTCACCCCTCCACTTT,CASRHTRGQGSSYNSPLHF
.,TRBJ2-7,TRBV6-5,TRBD2,TGTGCCAGCAGTTACTCTTATAGCGGGATTTACGAGCAGTACTTC,CASSYSYSGIYEQYF
.,TRBJ2-5,TRBV6-5,TRBD2,TGTGCCAGCAGCTCACGGGGGGGCTGGGAGACCCAGTACTTC,CASSSRGGWETQYF
.,TRBJ2-2,TRBV15,.,TGTGCCACCAGCAGAGGGGACTTCCCGGAGCTGTTTTTT,CATSRGDFPELFF
.,TRBJ2-7,TRBV28,TRBD1,TGTGCCAGCAGTTTGGGACAGGGGCCCTACTTC,CASSLGQGPYF
.,TRBJ1-2,TRBV2,.,TGTGCCAGCAGTGGAAGCGGGTTCGGCGGCTATGGCTACACCTTC,CASSGSGFGGYGYTF
.,TRBJ2-2,TRBV24-1,TRBD2,TGTGCCACCAGTGAAAGTCGGCTAGCGGGAGTCGGCGGGGGCACCGGGGAGCTGTTTTTT,CATSESRLAGVGGGTGELFF
.,TRBJ2-3,TRBV5-4,TRBD2,TGTGCCAGCAGCCCAACCTTCCGTCCCGGGAGGGCTGACGATACGCAGTATTTT,CASSPTFRPGRADDTQYF